The present T cell receptor (beta chain) was sequenced within a study of T cells in Graves' hyperthyroidism and ophthalmopathy (dated by TCRdb to the late 2010s). Regarding the study in general: Peripheral blood was collected at initial diagnosis, before any treatment. A discovery cohort of roughly 100 patients, 43 with Graves' ophthalmopathy and under 60 with stable Graves' hyperthyroidism, was used to find distinguishing TCR V-J signatures. An independent validation cohort of 18 to 20 hyperthyroidism patients and some 15 patients who later progressed to ophthalmopathy tested prospective prediction of ophthalmopathy. The 95 to 100 discovery patients were randomly divided into training and test sets at a 7:3 ratio. In about 6 Graves' hyperthyroidism patients, the study also compared T-cell repertoires from thyroid tissue with T-cell repertoires from blood. Once sampling was done, hyperthyroidism patients were given methimazole at a starting dose of 30 mg daily, whereas ophthalmopathy patients were given high-dose intravenous methylprednisolone. The paper reports TCR Vbeta CDR3 sequencing of some 140 peripheral blood samples: approximately 41 ophthalmopathy, fewer than 80 hyperthyroidism and about 17 progressor patients. Overall study outcomes, separate from this receptor: Most expanded thyroid clonotypes (frequency above 0.001) were also detected in blood, a finding suggesting that blood repertoires may reflect thyroid immune responses. In validation, progression to ophthalmopathy was predicted by the model with 65% to 71% sensitivity and nearly 75% specificity, a median of about 6 months before onset. Sample size was not statistically predetermined, and investigators were not blinded to group allocation. A model built on a 13 V-J signature distinguished ophthalmopathy from stable hyperthyroidism, reaching 87.88% sensitivity and around 81% specificity in cross-validation and 80%/75% in testing.

The TCR beta CDR3 regions were amplified from the RNA transcripts. The first round of RT-PCR for the TCR CDR3 was performed with the HTBI primer set and the Qiagen OneStep RT-PCR kit. Libraries were constructed in a second round of multiplex PCR, after which size selection and purification were carried out. Libraries were sequenced paired-end with 100 bp reads on an Illumina HiSeq2000. The paper's processing steps were these. SOAPnuke was used to process the raw data, with reads discarded if the reads contained adapters or uncalled bases, had a mean Phred below 15, or lacked an exact constant-primer or identifier match. COPE v1.2.5 was used to merge high-quality paired reads, and clonotypes were defined as unique nucleotide sequences. MiTCR v1.1 was used to align the clonotypes against IMGT TRBV, TRBD and TRBJ reference segments. The analysis included only V-J combinations with a frequency above 0.0001, which together covered 99% to 99.2% of the repertoires. The TCS score was defined as F50 (clonal expansion) divided by E x V (chaos), with BLOSUM62-based TCRdist calculated between CDR3 peptides within each V-J. Welch's t-statistics and random forest reduced around 510 V-J features to 10 to 15, which were used in a naive Bayes classifier (R e1071). TCRdb passed the public sequencing reads through fastp at Q25 and MiXCR, retaining productive beta sequences. Rows are unified per CDR3 protein, each entry keeping the most common DNA and genes. Here the V and J calls rest on TCRdb's processing, not on the authors' analysis. In this sample the table shows about 200,000 distinct CDR3 sequences, around 16% of which occur a single time. The top ten constitute roughly 44% of the sample.

Graves' hyperthyroidism was defined as stable when no progression to ophthalmopathy occurred over 18 months of follow-up. Hyperthyroidism patients were aged 18 to 65 years and newly diagnosed, with disease duration of less than 2 months. Patients with uncontrolled infections, other autoimmune diseases, pregnancy or lactation were excluded. Clinical symptoms, serum thyroxine and TRAb, thyroid ultrasound, and orbital computed tomography formed the basis for the diagnoses. PBMCs were separated from approximately 9.9 ml of fresh peripheral blood using Ficoll-Paque density gradient centrifugation. Trizol reagent was used to extract total RNA, and RNA quality was then checked on an Agilent 2100 Bioanalyzer. V has 5 bases trimmed and J has 8 bases trimmed; junction bases matching no gene number 11. The CDR3, cysteine through phenylalanine, is 17 amino acids long. Left in the record is the CDR3 DNA by itself, 51 bases read in frame from the first base. CDR1 and CDR2 (SGHVS, FNYEAQ) derive from the germline V gene.

Notes on this clonotype: Its target antigen remains unknown. Qualities for individual bases were not recorded, and no much larger clone is one base off.

The V and J segments used are TRBV7-6 and TRBJ2-1; TRBD2 matches 14 bases in the middle. Source material: blood. This TCR was sampled from a man aged 35 to 55 with Graves' hyperthyroidism. The sequence in DNA is TGTGCCAGCAGCCTGAGGGGACTAGCGGGAGATTTCGATGAGCAGTTCTTC. This codes for CASSLRGLAGDFDEQFF.